Detailed here is one T cell receptor (beta chain). Its target is not known. The length of the CDR3 is 14 residues. CDR1 is SGHRS, CDR2 YFSETQ, per germline. Trimming stripped 0 bases from V and 0 bases from J, with 6 bases between. The data stem from a study of cytomegalovirus exposure and HLA in healthy donors. General observations from the study: Data from an earlier analysis indicated that most TCR beta V segments were productive either about 87% or about 30% of the time. According to a later analysis, donors in an Asian-associated ancestry cluster reportedly had fewer N-insertions than the approximately 670-donor mean. The HLA-A and HLA-B alleles of most subjects were reportedly predicted accurately from TCR beta sequences.

Vbeta (60) and Jbeta (13) primers were used in the PCR. Clones were read by immunoSEQ multiplex PCR, and TCRdb kept only the in-frame ones, dropping some. Here the sample spans a few hundred thousand clones, approximately 80% being singletons. This receptor was identified in a man in his forties in good health and CMV-seronegative. The chain has TRBV5-1 and TRBJ1-1, with D uncertain. The sequenced sample was PBMCs. CDR3 residues: CASSLDRMNTEAFF. Written as DNA, the CDR3 is TGCGCCAGCAGCTTGGACAGAATGAACACTGAAGCTTTCTTT.